This TCR beta chain is from a study of blood T cell repertoires in COVID-19. CDR3 size: 14 residues. V shed 7 bases and J 7 bases; nucleotides not matched to a gene: 7. Germline-derived CDR1 and CDR2 are SNHLY and FYNNEI. Method: immunoSEQ multiplex PCR; TCRdb's copy keeps in-frame clones and lacks some. The data show under 250,000 clones, with around 91% seen just once and roughly 5% held by the top ten. The chain is built from TRBV2 and TRBJ1-5; 10 bases align to TRBD1. The TCR was taken from a woman between 40 and 50 years old with acute or convalescent COVID-19. The sequencing sample was made of peripheral blood. CDR3 region: CASTWTGGGQPQHF. The CDR3 DNA reads as TGTGCCAGCACTTGGACAGGGGGAGGCCAGCCCCAGCATTTT.